A selection of T cell receptor beta chains follows, all from one sample in a study of blood T cells in healthy people across ages. MiXCR, run by TCRdb on the 5' RACE reads, gives a single entry per CDR3 protein. The table includes hundreds of thousands of distinct CDR3 sequences, roughly 25% detected once. These data were also filed under a second study, of T cells of mothers and their children.

Sequencing used blood. These receptors all stem from a boy aged 5-17 years in good health. Both conserved end residues are part of each CDR3. The D gene is left open where the match is weak. A clone size is listed for some rows: how often the clone was seen (once, few, many), or a class if it is expanded.

j_call: TRBJ2-1; clone_size: few; v_call: TRBV5-1; d_call: .; cdr3_nt: TGCGCCAGCAGCTTGGGAGGTGGCGGGGGGACAGATGAGCAGTTCTTC; cdr3_aa: CASSLGGGGGTDEQFF
j_call: TRBJ2-7; clone_size: few; v_call: TRBV2; d_call: .; cdr3_nt: TGTGCCAGCAGTGCTACAGTAATCACCTACGAGCAGTACTTC; cdr3_aa: CASSATVITYEQYF
j_call: TRBJ1-5; clone_size: .; v_call: TRBV6-1; d_call: .; cdr3_nt: TGTGCCAGCAGTCCCCGGGCCTATAGCAATCAGCCCCAGCATTTT; cdr3_aa: CASSPRAYSNQPQHF
j_call: TRBJ2-7; clone_size: .; v_call: TRBV13; d_call: TRBD1; cdr3_nt: TGTGCCAGCAGTACGCGGACAGGGTCGGGCGAGCAGTACTTC; cdr3_aa: CASSTRTGSGEQYF
j_call: TRBJ1-2; clone_size: .; v_call: TRBV7-2; d_call: .; cdr3_nt: TGTGCCAGCAGCAGCGACGGTGTCTATGGCTACACCTTC; cdr3_aa: CASSSDGVYGYTF
j_call: TRBJ2-7; clone_size: .; v_call: TRBV28; d_call: .; cdr3_nt: TGTGCCAGCAGTCCCGGGACTGGACGCTACGGGGAGCAGTACTTC; cdr3_aa: CASSPGTGRYGEQYF
j_call: TRBJ2-7; clone_size: few; v_call: TRBV12-5; d_call: TRBD2; cdr3_nt: TGTGCTAGTGGTTTTCCGGGACTATGGCACGAGCAGTACTTC; cdr3_aa: CASGFPGLWHEQYF
j_call: TRBJ2-3; clone_size: few; v_call: TRBV20-1; d_call: TRBD2; cdr3_nt: TGCAGTGCTCGAGATTTGCGGGGGGACAGCACAGATACGCAGTATTTT; cdr3_aa: CSARDLRGDSTDTQYF
j_call: TRBJ1-1; clone_size: .; v_call: TRBV15; d_call: .; cdr3_nt: TGTGCCACCAGCAGTGTTAGGGGCGGTCGGGCTTTCTTT; cdr3_aa: CATSSVRGGRAFF
j_call: TRBJ2-1; clone_size: .; v_call: TRBV5-1; d_call: TRBD2; cdr3_nt: TGCGCCAGCAGTGATAGCGGGACCTACAATGAGCAGTTCTTC; cdr3_aa: CASSDSGTYNEQFF
j_call: TRBJ2-7; clone_size: many; v_call: TRBV28; d_call: TRBD1; cdr3_nt: TGTGCCAGCAGTGCGATGGACAGGGACGAGCAGTACTTC; cdr3_aa: CASSAMDRDEQYF
j_call: TRBJ1-2; clone_size: .; v_call: TRBV28; d_call: .; cdr3_nt: TGTGCCAGCACGGGAGGGGGATCCCGAAACTATGGCTACACCTTC; cdr3_aa: CASTGGGSRNYGYTF
j_call: TRBJ1-2; clone_size: .; v_call: TRBV2; d_call: .; cdr3_nt: TGTGCCAGCAGTGACGAGCTAGAGTACAGGACTAACTATGGCTACACCTTC; cdr3_aa: CASSDELEYRTNYGYTF
j_call: TRBJ2-5; clone_size: once; v_call: TRBV28; d_call: TRBD1; cdr3_nt: TGTGCCAGCAGTCATCGACAGGGCCAGGCCAAAGAGACCCAGTACTTC; cdr3_aa: CASSHRQGQAKETQYF
j_call: TRBJ1-1; clone_size: few; v_call: TRBV7-9; d_call: .; cdr3_nt: TGTGCCAGCAGCGGGGGTCCGGAACTGGAAGCTTTCTTT; cdr3_aa: CASSGGPELEAFF
j_call: TRBJ2-4; clone_size: .; v_call: TRBV3-1; d_call: .; cdr3_nt: TGTGCCAGCAGCCAAGATCGTACGAACTCGAGGAACATTCAGTACTTC; cdr3_aa: CASSQDRTNSRNIQYF
j_call: TRBJ2-3; clone_size: few; v_call: TRBV20-1; d_call: TRBD2; cdr3_nt: TGCAGTGCTCAAAGGACTAGCGGGGGCGAAGCTCGGTATTTT; cdr3_aa: CSAQRTSGGEARYF
j_call: TRBJ1-4; clone_size: once; v_call: TRBV29-1; d_call: .; cdr3_nt: TGCAGCGCAATAAATGAAAAACTGTTTTTT; cdr3_aa: CSAINEKLFF
j_call: TRBJ2-5; clone_size: .; v_call: TRBV7-9; d_call: TRBD1; cdr3_nt: TGTGCCAGCAGCCTCGAAACAGGGGCGGCCCTAGAGAGCCAGTACTTC; cdr3_aa: CASSLETGAALESQYF
j_call: TRBJ1-2; clone_size: .; v_call: TRBV4-2; d_call: .; cdr3_nt: TGTGCCAGCAGCCAAGACCACCTCACTAACTATGGCTACACCTTC; cdr3_aa: CASSQDHLTNYGYTF
j_call: TRBJ2-2; clone_size: .; v_call: TRBV2; d_call: TRBD2; cdr3_nt: TGTGCCAGCAAGGGCGAGCGGGGGAACACCGGGGAGCTGTTTTTT; cdr3_aa: CASKGERGNTGELFF
j_call: TRBJ2-2; clone_size: .; v_call: TRBV3-1; d_call: .; cdr3_nt: TGTGCCAGCAGCCAAATCAACACCGGGGAGCTGTTTTTT; cdr3_aa: CASSQINTGELFF
j_call: TRBJ2-5; clone_size: .; v_call: TRBV5-1; d_call: .; cdr3_nt: TGCGCCAGCAGCTTGGAAGTGTCTGGGACTGGAGGACGGGGGACCCAGTACTTC; cdr3_aa: CASSLEVSGTGGRGTQYF
j_call: TRBJ2-4; clone_size: .; v_call: TRBV15; d_call: .; cdr3_nt: TGTGCCACCAGCAGAGACCGGACGCAGGCCAAAAACATTCAGTACTTC; cdr3_aa: CATSRDRTQAKNIQYF
j_call: TRBJ2-3; clone_size: .; v_call: TRBV5-1; d_call: .; cdr3_nt: TGCGCCAGCAAAGTAGGCAGGTCTGGGGGCACAGATACGCAGTATTTT; cdr3_aa: CASKVGRSGGTDTQYF
j_call: TRBJ2-7; clone_size: once; v_call: TRBV7-9; d_call: TRBD2; cdr3_nt: TGTGCCAGCAGCCCGCGGACTAGCCCGTACGAGCAGTACTTC; cdr3_aa: CASSPRTSPYEQYF
j_call: TRBJ1-2; clone_size: .; v_call: TRBV20-1; d_call: .; cdr3_nt: TGCAGCGCGCTGGCGGCGGGGCGCGGCTACACCTTC; cdr3_aa: CSALAAGRGYTF
j_call: TRBJ2-5; clone_size: .; v_call: TRBV7-3; d_call: TRBD2; cdr3_nt: TGTGCCAGCAGCTTATTACCGGCTAGCGGCAAAGAGACCCAGTACTTC; cdr3_aa: CASSLLPASGKETQYF
j_call: TRBJ2-7; clone_size: .; v_call: TRBV10-3; d_call: .; cdr3_nt: TGTGCCATCAGAACGGGTACCTACGAGCAGTACTTC; cdr3_aa: CAIRTGTYEQYF
j_call: TRBJ2-7; clone_size: .; v_call: TRBV12-3/TRBV12-4; d_call: TRBD1; cdr3_nt: TGTGCCAGCACCCTAAGGGGGCAGGGAGCGTACTTC; cdr3_aa: CASTLRGQGAYF
j_call: TRBJ1-2; clone_size: .; v_call: TRBV20-1; d_call: TRBD1; cdr3_nt: TGCAGTGCCCTCAGGGGGGCCTATGGCTACACCTTC; cdr3_aa: CSALRGAYGYTF
j_call: TRBJ2-6; clone_size: .; v_call: TRBV5-1; d_call: .; cdr3_nt: TGCGCCAGCAGCTTCGAAGTTACCTCTGGGGCCAACGTCCTGACTTTC; cdr3_aa: CASSFEVTSGANVLTF
j_call: TRBJ2-5; clone_size: few; v_call: TRBV3-1; d_call: .; cdr3_nt: TGTGCCAGCAGCCAATATCAGGGAGGTCAAGAGACCCAGTACTTC; cdr3_aa: CASSQYQGGQETQYF
j_call: TRBJ2-7; clone_size: .; v_call: TRBV20-1; d_call: TRBD1; cdr3_nt: TGCAGTGCTGGGGATGCGGGACAGGGGTCGTACGAGCAGTACTTC; cdr3_aa: CSAGDAGQGSYEQYF
j_call: TRBJ1-2; clone_size: .; v_call: TRBV6-5; d_call: .; cdr3_nt: TGTGCCAGCAGTACAGGGTTGGACGGCTACACCTTC; cdr3_aa: CASSTGLDGYTF
j_call: TRBJ1-2; clone_size: .; v_call: TRBV29-1; d_call: .; cdr3_nt: TGCAGCGTTCTTCCATTTGCTAACTATGGCTACACCTTC; cdr3_aa: CSVLPFANYGYTF
j_call: TRBJ2-7; clone_size: few; v_call: TRBV14; d_call: .; cdr3_nt: TGTGCCAGCAGCATGTCCTACGAGCAGTACTTC; cdr3_aa: CASSMSYEQYF
j_call: TRBJ1-2; clone_size: few; v_call: TRBV12-3/TRBV12-4; d_call: .; cdr3_nt: TGTGCCAGCAGTTTAGCGCTTCAGGGCGGGGGCTACACCTTC; cdr3_aa: CASSLALQGGGYTF
j_call: TRBJ2-5; clone_size: few; v_call: TRBV4-1; d_call: TRBD2; cdr3_nt: TGCGCCAGCAGCCAAGAGCCAGCGGGGTATAAAGGGACCCAGTACTTC; cdr3_aa: CASSQEPAGYKGTQYF
j_call: TRBJ1-4; clone_size: .; v_call: TRBV10-3; d_call: .; cdr3_nt: TGTGCCATCAGTGAGTCAGATTACATTGGGTCAACTAATGAAAAACTGTTTTTT; cdr3_aa: CAISESDYIGSTNEKLFF